Many counts were recorded for the clone carrying this TCR beta chain. Patients aged 18 to 65 had newly diagnosed hyperthyroidism of under 2 months' duration. The data originate from a study of T cells in Graves' hyperthyroidism and ophthalmopathy. Amplification targeted TCR beta CDR3 regions from RNA transcripts. HTBI primers were the set used in a first-round RT-PCR of the TCR CDR3. From the multiplex PCR reads, TCRdb called clonotypes with MiXCR, one entry per CDR3 protein. The table lists 300,000 to 450,000 distinct CDR3 sequences, over 11% of them singletons. V lost 5 bases, J lost 0 bases, and 12 bases lay in between. CDR3 length: 14 amino acids. Germline V lookup: CDR1 SGHDT, CDR2 YYEEEE.

This sequence joins TRBV5-6 and TRBJ2-7; D gene uncertain. This sequence originates from a woman between 55 and 75 years old with Graves' hyperthyroidism. The sample taken for sequencing was blood. The CDR3 DNA sequence: TGTGCCAGCAGACTCAGCGCAAACTCCTACGAGCAGTACTTC. Encoded protein: CASRLSANSYEQYF. Full variable domain (rest looked up from reference TRBV5-6 and TRBJ2-7): DAGVTQSPTHLIKTRGQQVTLRCSPKSGHDTVSWYQQALGQGPQFIFQYYEEEERQRGNFPDRFSGHQFPNYSSELNVNALLLGDSALYLCASRLSANSYEQYFGPGTRLTVT.